Sequencing of this T cell receptor (beta chain) was carried out in a study of control samples from healthy donors and cancer patients. The CDR3 is 13 amino acids. V dropped 0 bases and J dropped 7 bases, with 11 bases sitting between them. CDR1 and CDR2 (germline): SGHRS, YFSETQ. Some clones are missing from TCRdb's copy, which holds only in-frame ones; the method was immunoSEQ multiplex PCR. Of 100,000 to 150,000 clones listed, around 90% are singletons. The sequence was collected from a man aged 40-50 years in good health. The sample was blood. The chain uses TRBV5-1 and TRBJ2-7; D might be TRBD2 (5 bases). Here the CDR3 DNA reads TGCGCCAGCAGCTTGGTGTCCGGGGTTGAGCAGTACTTC. Amino acids: CASSLVSGVEQYF.